This T cell receptor (beta chain) was sequenced in a study of T cell responses to AZD1222 COVID-19 vaccine. Study in general: Doses given second, at about 4 or about 12 weeks, were pooled.

Sequencing was performed with immunoSEQ multiplex PCR; in TCRdb, only in-frame clones are kept and a portion is missing. This table has roughly 170,000 clones, about nine tenths appearing once. Trimming removed 4 bases at V and 0 bases at J, with 8 bases between. Germline V CDR1 and CDR2: KGHDR, SFDVKD. CDR3 size: 15 residues. The TCR comes from an adult in good health. The V and J genes are TRBV24-1 and TRBJ2-2; D remains unclear. This specimen consisted of peripheral blood, obtained on day 0 of AZD1222 vaccination. The CDR3: CATSDLPANTGELFF. The CDR3 DNA reads as TGTGCCACCAGTGACCTACCCGCGAACACCGGGGAGCTGTTTTTT.